This T cell receptor beta chain stems from a study of blood T cell repertoires in COVID-19. Overall study: COVID-19 samples, acute and convalescent, were from the United States, Italy and Spain. From T cells, B-cell-depleted T cells, or PBMCs came the material, which was cDNA or gDNA.

In the authors' workflow: Cell counts per sample came from amplifying reference gene primers. Some clones are missing from TCRdb's copy, which holds only in-frame ones; the method was immunoSEQ multiplex PCR. D and trimming come from the DNA, and the V and J calls and clone size come from that table. This sample has over 150,000 clones, with approximately 86% found just once. V lost 6 bases to trimming and J lost 5 bases; unmatched junction nucleotides: 7. The CDR3 spans 15 residues. Germline V lookup: CDR1 MNHEY, CDR2 SVGAGI. The sequenced sample consisted of peripheral blood. V gene TRBV6-5 combines with J gene TRBJ2-7; TRBD2 matches 13 bases. This clonotype originated in a man aged 40-55 years with active or convalescent COVID-19. The CDR3 DNA reads TGTGCCAGCAGGCGGACTAGCGGGGGTATAAACGAGCAGTACTTC. Translation: CASRRTSGGINEQYF.